This TCR beta chain was documented in a study of neoadjuvant nivolumab and ipilimumab in lung cancer. The method was immunoSEQ multiplex PCR; TCRdb's version includes in-frame clones alone and lacks a portion of them. The table records about 26,000 clones, 75% to 90% of them present only once. General study points: Compared with tumor-adjacent uninvolved lung, resected tumors showed greater richness and clonality. Pathologic regression was not significantly tied to TCR clonality. Only two of four nivolumab-treated tumors gained richness and clonality by surgery. Higher pretherapy blood TCR richness went with higher resected-tumor richness.

On this clone itself: What it recognizes is unknown.

CDR1 MNHNS and CDR2 SASEGT come from the germline V gene. The CDR3 runs 14 residues. Trimming took 5 bases from V and 5 from J; bases not matched to a gene: 8. The chain uses TRBV6-1 and TRBJ2-5; 7 nucleotides line up with TRBD1. This clonotype was sampled from an adult with non-small cell lung cancer. This specimen was peripheral blood, taken before neoadjuvant nivolumab, alone or with ipilimumab. For the CDR3, the DNA is TGTGCCAGCAGTTCCGGGACAGTGCCCGAGACCCAGTACTTC. Translated: CASSSGTVPETQYF.